The sequence of this T cell receptor beta chain was determined in a study of blood T cells in healthy people across ages (dated by TCRdb to about 2015). Turning to the overall study: In model experiments, roughly one uniquely barcoded TCR beta cDNA molecule per two T cells was captured by template switching. Using the same blood draw, the study looked at two additional independent replicas of 1 million unique cDNA reads for two donors, one aged 18 to 30 and the other aged 80 or older. The study measured age-related changes in TCR beta repertoire diversity using deep sequencing normalized with unique cDNA molecular identifiers. Four age groups were formed from the donors: young (average about 16 years), middle-aged (around 39), aged (under 70) and long-lived (roughly 88). Donors of different ages were randomly distributed across sequencing lanes to avoid experimental bias.

Concerning this clonotype: No cognate antigen has been identified for it. No clone much larger than this one lies a single base away; base qualities are absent.

The donors were 40 or so Caucasian individuals from Russia, aged roughly 6 to 100 years, who were systemically healthy. Around 9.8 milliliters of peripheral blood were collected from each donor into EDTA-treated Vacutainer tubes. Ficoll-Paque density-gradient centrifugation was used to isolate PBMCs, with at least 6.5 million per sample. Total RNA, at least 5 micrograms per sample, was extracted from PBMCs with Trizol reagent. The percentages of naive CD45RAhigh/CD27high T cells were determined by flow cytometry on a PBMC aliquot from every donor. General study outcomes and caveats: Because the CMV infection status of the donors was unknown, age-related changes in expanded clonotypes may potentially have been confounded. Compared with the aged group, more naive CD4+ T cells, fewer expanded clones and increased TCR diversity were shown by the long-lived group, suggesting age selection. Estimates of total diversity from one million sequenced T cells were regarded as lower bounds and underestimates. Observed TCR beta diversity per million T cells fell roughly linearly with age, and a significant reduction was already apparent by age around 36. Bulk unsorted PBMC profiling prevented conclusive comparison of naive and antigen-experienced compartments. There was a strong correlation between observed TCR beta diversity and the percentage of naive T cells measured by flow cytometry.

Libraries were made using 5' RACE. Reads for this sample came from an Illumina HiSeq 2500. The second PCR ran for roughly 7 to 11 cycles and used a J-beta primer mix along with a sample-barcoded 5' primer. A unique molecular identifier was introduced onto each TCR beta cDNA molecule by a template-switch 5' adaptor carrying 12 random nucleotides. Each sample yielded at least 2.5 million CDR3-containing paired-end reads. First-strand cDNA was synthesized from all RNA with the Mint cDNA synthesis kit, primed by a TRBC-specific oligonucleotide. All cDNA was treated with uracil-DNA glycosylase and then went through a first 18-cycle PCR with the universal primers M1SS and BC2_uni_R. As for how the authors treated the data: For normalization, 1 million high-quality reads were randomly selected from each sample, with every read carrying a distinct molecular identifier. Instead of being binned into consensus sequences, reads that shared molecular identifiers were thrown out. MiTCR, set to a Q25 quality threshold and the strictest error-elimination algorithm, was used for CDR3 identification, clonotype clustering and error correction. A nonparametric unseen species model with Euler transformation was used to estimate a lower bound on total TCR beta diversity. TCRdb cleaned the public reads at Q25 with fastp, built clones with MiXCR and kept in-frame beta chains. Records with the same CDR3 protein are collapsed into one entry carrying the most frequent genes and DNA. TCRdb, not the original authors, processed these V and J calls. The sample table holds under 2 million distinct CDR3 sequences, of which roughly a third were seen once. Jointly, the top ten make up about 11% of the sample.

The specimen sequenced was blood. The TCR comes from a woman in her thirties in good health.

The DNA reads as follows: TGTGCCAGCAGTTCCCAAGCCGGGACAGGGGTAGAGACCCAGTACTTC. Its protein is CASSSQAGTGVETQYF. This receptor chain uses TRBV27 and TRBJ2-7; the junction holds 10 bases that match TRBD1. The DNA end is more similar to TRBJ2-5, so the J call may be wrong. From cysteine to phenylalanine, the CDR3 is 16 amino acids long. The read is trimmed to its CDR3 DNA, 48 bases read in frame from base 1. CDR1 and CDR2, per the germline V gene (reference sequence), are MNHEY and SMNVEV.